This T cell receptor (beta chain) was obtained from a study of OX40 agonist ivuxolimab in advanced cancers. Study context: The patients received ivuxolimab by intravenous route every 2 weeks at 0.01 to 10 mg/kg.

TCRdb keeps only in-frame clones here, not all; method: immunoSEQ multiplex PCR. Among more than 55,000 clones listed, approximately 79% were seen once. The CDR3 sequence is 14 residues long. Per the germline V gene, CDR1 is MNHEY and CDR2 is SMNVEV (reference sequence). V was shortened by 8 bases and J by 5 bases, with 16 bases between the two germline ends. Sequencing was performed on CD4+ or CD8+ T cells sorted from blood, taken in a trial of the OX40 agonist ivuxolimab. This chain links TRBV27 with TRBJ2-1; TRBD1 is a possible D gene (6 bases). This clonotype was sampled from an adult with an advanced solid tumor such as melanoma, head and neck, liver or kidney cancer. The CDR3 coding sequence is TGTGCCAGCGCTCGGACAGAAACAAACAATGAGCAGTTCTTC. It codes for CASARTETNNEQFF.